Listed here is a single TCR beta chain. A quantity of roughly 0.5 to 1 ug RNA underwent reverse transcription using random hexamers. From the immunoSEQ multiplex PCR reads, TCRdb called clonotypes with MiXCR, one entry per CDR3 protein. The repertoire includes 110,000 or so distinct CDR3 sequences, roughly 95% of them detected once, and about 0.1% sits in the top ten. This specimen comes from a study of CD8 T cells in Susac syndrome. Trimming left V 6 bases short and J 3 bases short, with 15 bases between. The CDR3 contains 14 residues. Looked up from germline, CDR1 is MNHEY and CDR2 is SMNVEV (reference sequence).

The chain links TRBV27 to TRBJ2-7; TRBD2 is a possible D gene (6 bases). The sequenced sample was CD4+ T cells from PBMCs. The TCR sequence derives from a human donor in good health. Written as DNA, the CDR3 is TGTGCCAGCAGCTCCCCGGCAGCGGGCTACGAGCAGTACTTC. It codes for CASSSPAAGYEQYF.